This TCR beta chain was recovered during a study of T cell responses to AZD1222 COVID-19 vaccine. Trimming stripped 3 bases from V and 7 bases from J, with 16 bases between. Germline CDR1 reads LGHDT; CDR2 reads YNNKEL (reference sequence). CDR3 length equals 15 residues. Data came from immunoSEQ multiplex PCR; TCRdb stores just in-frame clones and leaves some out. The sample lists roughly 180,000 clones; 90% to 95% were seen once. The sequencing used peripheral blood, collected on day 0 of AZD1222 vaccination. This clonotype was obtained from an adult in good health. V usage is TRBV3-1 (or the pseudogene TRBV3-2) and J usage is TRBJ1-5; perhaps TRBD1 as D (5 bases). The CDR3 protein is CASSQGDHSGQPQHF. The CDR3 DNA reads as TGTGCCAGCAGCCAGGGGGACCATTCGGGACAGCCCCAGCATTTT.